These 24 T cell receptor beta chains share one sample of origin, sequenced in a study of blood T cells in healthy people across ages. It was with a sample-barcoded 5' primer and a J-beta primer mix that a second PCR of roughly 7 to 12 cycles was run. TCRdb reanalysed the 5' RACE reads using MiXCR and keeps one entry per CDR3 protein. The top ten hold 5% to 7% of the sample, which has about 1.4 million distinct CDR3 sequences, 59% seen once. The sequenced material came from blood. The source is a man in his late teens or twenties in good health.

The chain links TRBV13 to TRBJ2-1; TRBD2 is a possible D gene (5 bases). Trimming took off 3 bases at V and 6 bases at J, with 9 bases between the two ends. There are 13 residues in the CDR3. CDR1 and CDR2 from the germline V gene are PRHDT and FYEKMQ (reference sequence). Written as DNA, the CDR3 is TGTGCCAGCAGCTTTTCTGAGGGCAATGAGCAGTTCTTC. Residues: CASSFSEGNEQFF.

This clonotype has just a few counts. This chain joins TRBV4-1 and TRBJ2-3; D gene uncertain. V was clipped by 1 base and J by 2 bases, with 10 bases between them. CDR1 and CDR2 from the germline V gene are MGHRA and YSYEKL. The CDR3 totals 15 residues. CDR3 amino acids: CASSQGIADTDTQYF. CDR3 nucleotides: TGCGCCAGCAGCCAAGGCATCGCTGACACAGATACGCAGTATTTT.

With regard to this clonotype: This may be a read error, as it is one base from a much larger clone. The CDR3 DNA follows: TGTGCCAGCAGCTCCGGTAGCGACTACTCCTACAATGAGCAGTACTTC. This codes for CASSSGSDYSYNEQYF. V gene TRBV11-2 combines with J gene TRBJ2-1; D possibly corresponds to TRBD2 (5 bases). The DNA end is a closer match to TRBJ2-7, so the J assignment may be wrong. CDR1 and CDR2 from the germline V gene are SGHAT and FQNNGV. The CDR3 has 16 residues.

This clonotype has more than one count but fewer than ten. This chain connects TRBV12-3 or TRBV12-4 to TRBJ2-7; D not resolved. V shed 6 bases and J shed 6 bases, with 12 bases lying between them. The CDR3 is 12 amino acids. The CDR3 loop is CASSTGVSEQYF. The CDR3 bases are TGTGCCAGCAGCACTGGGGTTTCCGAGCAGTACTTC.

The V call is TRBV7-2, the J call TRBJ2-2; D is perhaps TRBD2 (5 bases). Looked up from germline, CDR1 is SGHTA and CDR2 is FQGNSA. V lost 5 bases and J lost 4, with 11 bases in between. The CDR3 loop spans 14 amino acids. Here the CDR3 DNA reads TGTGCCAGCAGCCCCGGAGGTTCCACCGGGGAGCTGTTTTTT. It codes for CASSPGGSTGELFF.

CDR3 residues: CASSLRAQGFHGYTF. CDR3 sequence (DNA): TGCGCCAGCAGCTTGCGAGCCCAGGGGTTTCATGGCTACACCTTC. The J gene is TRBJ1-2, the V gene TRBV5-1, with D possibly TRBD1 on 6 matching bases. The V and J ends lost 1 base and 6 bases respectively, with 16 bases between them. The CDR3 covers 15 residues. Germline CDR1 reads SGHRS; CDR2 reads YFSETQ.

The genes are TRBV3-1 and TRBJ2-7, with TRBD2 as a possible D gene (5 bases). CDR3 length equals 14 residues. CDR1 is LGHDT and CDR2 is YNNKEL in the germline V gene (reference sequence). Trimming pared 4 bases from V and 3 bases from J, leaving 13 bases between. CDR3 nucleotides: TGTGCCAGCAGCCCCGCCGGGGATCTCTACGAGCAGTACTTC. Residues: CASSPAGDLYEQYF.

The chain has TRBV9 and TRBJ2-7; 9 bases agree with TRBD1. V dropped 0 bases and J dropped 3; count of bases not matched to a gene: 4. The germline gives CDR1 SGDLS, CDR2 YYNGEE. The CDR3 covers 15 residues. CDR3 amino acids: CASSVDGQGFYEQYF. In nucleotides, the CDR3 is TGTGCCAGCAGCGTAGATGGACAGGGGTTCTACGAGCAGTACTTC.

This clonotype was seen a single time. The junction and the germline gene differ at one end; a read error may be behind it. The CDR3 here is CTSSSTGPYEQYF. The CDR3 DNA is TGTACCAGCAGTTCGACAGGACCATACGAGCAGTACTTC. The V call is TRBV12-3 or TRBV12-4, the J call TRBJ2-7, with D perhaps matching TRBD1 (6 bases). This CDR3 has 13 residues.

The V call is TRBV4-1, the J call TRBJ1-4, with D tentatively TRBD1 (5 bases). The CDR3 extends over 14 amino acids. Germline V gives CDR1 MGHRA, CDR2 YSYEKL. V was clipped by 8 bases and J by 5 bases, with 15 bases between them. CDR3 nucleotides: TGCGCCAGCGGGGAGACAGTTACAAATGAAAAACTGTTTTTT. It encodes CASGETVTNEKLFF.

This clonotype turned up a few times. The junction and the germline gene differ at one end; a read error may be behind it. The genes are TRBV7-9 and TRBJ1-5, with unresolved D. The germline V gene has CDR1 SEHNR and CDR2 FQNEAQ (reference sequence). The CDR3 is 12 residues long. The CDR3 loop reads CASSLERQPQHF. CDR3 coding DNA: TGTGCCAGCAGTTTAGAAAGGCAGCCCCAGCATTTT.

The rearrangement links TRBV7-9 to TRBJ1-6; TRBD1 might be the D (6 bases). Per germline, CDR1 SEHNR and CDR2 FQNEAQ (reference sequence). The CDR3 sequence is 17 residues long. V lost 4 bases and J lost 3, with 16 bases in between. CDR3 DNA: TGTGCCAGCAGCTATGGACTGACAGGAGGCTATAATTCACCCCTCCACTTT. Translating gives CASSYGLTGGYNSPLHF.

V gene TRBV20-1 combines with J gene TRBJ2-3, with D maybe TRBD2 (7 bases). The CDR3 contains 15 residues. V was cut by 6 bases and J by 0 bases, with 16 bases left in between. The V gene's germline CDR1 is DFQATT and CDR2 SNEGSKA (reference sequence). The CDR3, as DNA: TGCAGTGCCCCAAGGGGGGGCCCTAGCACAGATACGCAGTATTTT. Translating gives CSAPRGGPSTDTQYF.

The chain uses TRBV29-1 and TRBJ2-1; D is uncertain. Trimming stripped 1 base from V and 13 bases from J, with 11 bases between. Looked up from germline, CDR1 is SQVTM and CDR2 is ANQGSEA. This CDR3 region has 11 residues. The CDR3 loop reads CSVEASPRQFF. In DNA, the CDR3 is TGCAGCGTTGAAGCTTCCCCACGACAGTTCTTC.

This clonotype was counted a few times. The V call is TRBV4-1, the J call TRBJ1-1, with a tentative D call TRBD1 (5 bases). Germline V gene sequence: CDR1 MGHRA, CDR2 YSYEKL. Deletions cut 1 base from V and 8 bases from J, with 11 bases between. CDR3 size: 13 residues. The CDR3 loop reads CASSQVAGPEAFF. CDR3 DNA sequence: TGCGCCAGCAGCCAAGTTGCAGGGCCCGAAGCTTTCTTT.

The CDR3 DNA sequence: TGTGCCAGCAACCCGGTGCACGGGACTCCAATAGTGAATGAGCAGTTCTTC. This encodes CASNPVHGTPIVNEQFF. This chain links TRBV6-2 or TRBV6-3 with TRBJ2-1; maybe TRBD2 (6 bases). V was cut by 7 bases and J by 7 bases, with 26 bases left in between. Germline loops: CDR1 MNHEY, CDR2 SVGEGT. CDR3 length: 17 residues.

The DNA of the CDR3 is TGTGCCAGCAGCCAATACATGGGTCCTTACGAGCAGTACTTC. Its translation is CASSQYMGPYEQYF. The rearrangement links TRBV3-1 to TRBJ2-7, with no clear D. The germline V gene has CDR1 LGHDT and CDR2 YNNKEL (reference sequence). This CDR3 is 14 amino acids long. V gave up 2 bases and J gave up 4 bases, with 12 bases separating them.

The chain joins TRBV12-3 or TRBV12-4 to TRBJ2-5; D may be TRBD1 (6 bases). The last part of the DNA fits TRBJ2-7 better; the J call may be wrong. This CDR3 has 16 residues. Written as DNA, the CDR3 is TGTGCCAGCACCCACACAGGGAAGGGGCCATACTACGAGCAGTACTTC. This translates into CASTHTGKGPYYEQYF.

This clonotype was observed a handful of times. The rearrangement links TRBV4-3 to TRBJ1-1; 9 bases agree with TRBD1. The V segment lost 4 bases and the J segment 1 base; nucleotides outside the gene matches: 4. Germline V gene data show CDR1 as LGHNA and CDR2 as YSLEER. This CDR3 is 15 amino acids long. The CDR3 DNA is TGCGCCAGCAGCCGAACACAGGGGGCGAACACTGAAGCTTTCTTT. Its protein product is CASSRTQGANTEAFF.

CDR3 protein: CASSYSRNPKTTSGSYEQYF. CDR3 in DNA: TGTGCCAGCAGTTACTCGAGAAACCCGAAAACAACTAGCGGGTCCTACGAGCAGTACTTC. The rearrangement joins TRBV6-5 to TRBJ2-7; TRBD2 matches 9 bases. The CDR3 consists of 20 residues. Germline V CDR1 and CDR2: MNHEY, SVGAGI. Unmatched junction bases numbered 16, after V lost 0 bases and J lost 1 base.

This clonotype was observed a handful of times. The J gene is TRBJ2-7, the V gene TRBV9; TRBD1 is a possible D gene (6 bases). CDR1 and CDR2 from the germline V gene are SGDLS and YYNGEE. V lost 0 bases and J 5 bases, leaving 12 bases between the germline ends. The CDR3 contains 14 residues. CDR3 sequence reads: CASSVGVGADEQYF. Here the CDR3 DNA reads TGTGCCAGCAGCGTAGGGGTGGGGGCTGACGAGCAGTACTTC. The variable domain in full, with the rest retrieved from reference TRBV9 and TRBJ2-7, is DSGVTQTPKHLITATGQRVTLRCSPRSGDLSVYWYQQSLDQGLQFLIQYYNGEERAKGNILERFSAQQFPDLHSELNLSSLELGDSALYFCASSVGVGADEQYFGPGTRLTVT.

Here the CDR3 DNA reads TGTGCCAGCAGCGGCGTCCAGGGGGCTTACGAGCAGTACTTC. Protein sequence: CASSGVQGAYEQYF. This sequence joins TRBV7-9 and TRBJ2-7; the match to TRBD1 covers 8 bases. CDR3 length: 14 residues. Trimming cost V 5 bases and J 4 bases; bases outside gene matches: 7. CDR1 is SEHNR, CDR2 FQNEAQ, per germline (reference sequence). The entire variable domain, with the rest obtained from reference TRBV7-9 and TRBJ2-7, is as follows: DTGVSQNPRHKITKRGQNVTFRCDPISEHNRLYWYRQTLGQGPEFLTYFQNEAQLEKSRLLSDRFSAERPKGSFSTLEIQRTEQGDSAMYLCASSGVQGAYEQYFGPGTRLTVT.

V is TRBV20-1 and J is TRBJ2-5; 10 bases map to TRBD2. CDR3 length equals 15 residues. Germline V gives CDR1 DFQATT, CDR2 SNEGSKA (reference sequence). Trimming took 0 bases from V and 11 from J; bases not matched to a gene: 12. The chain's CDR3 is CSARDRHIAGGEQYF. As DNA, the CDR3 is TGCAGTGCTAGAGATAGGCACATAGCGGGAGGTGAGCAGTACTTC.

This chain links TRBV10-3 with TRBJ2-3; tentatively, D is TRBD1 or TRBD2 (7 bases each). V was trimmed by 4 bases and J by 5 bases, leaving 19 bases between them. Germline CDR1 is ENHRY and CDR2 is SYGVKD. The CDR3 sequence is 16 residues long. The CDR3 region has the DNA TGTGCCATCAGTGGGGCAGGGGGGGGCATTGGAGATACGCAGTATTTT. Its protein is CAISGAGGGIGDTQYF.